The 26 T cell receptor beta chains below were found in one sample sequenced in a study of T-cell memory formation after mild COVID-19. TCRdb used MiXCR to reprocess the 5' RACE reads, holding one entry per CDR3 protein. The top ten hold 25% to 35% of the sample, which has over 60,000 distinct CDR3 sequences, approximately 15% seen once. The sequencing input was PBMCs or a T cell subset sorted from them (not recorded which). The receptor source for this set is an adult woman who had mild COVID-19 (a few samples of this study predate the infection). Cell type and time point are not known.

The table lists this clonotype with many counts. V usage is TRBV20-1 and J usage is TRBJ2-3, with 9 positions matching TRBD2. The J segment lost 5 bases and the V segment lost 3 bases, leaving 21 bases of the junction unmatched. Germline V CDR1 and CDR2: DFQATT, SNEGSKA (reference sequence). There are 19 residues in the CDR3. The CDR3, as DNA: TGCAGTGCTAGTGAACCGGCCTGGGAGACTAGCGGAGAGGGAGATACGCAGTATTTT. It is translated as CSASEPAWETSGEGDTQYF.

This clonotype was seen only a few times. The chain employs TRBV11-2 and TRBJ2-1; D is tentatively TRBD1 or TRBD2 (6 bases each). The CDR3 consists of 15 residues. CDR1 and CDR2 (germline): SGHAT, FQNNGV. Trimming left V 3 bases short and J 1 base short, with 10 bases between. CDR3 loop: CASSFEGGSYNEQFF. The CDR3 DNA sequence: TGTGCCAGCAGCTTTGAGGGGGGTTCCTACAATGAGCAGTTCTTC.

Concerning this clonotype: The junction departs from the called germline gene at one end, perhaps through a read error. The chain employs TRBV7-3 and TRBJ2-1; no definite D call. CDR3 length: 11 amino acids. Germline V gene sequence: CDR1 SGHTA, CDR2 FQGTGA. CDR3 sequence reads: CASSLLDEQFF. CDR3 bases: TGTGCAAGCAGCTTACTGGATGAGCAGTTCTTC.

The DNA for the CDR3 is TGTGCCAGCAGCTCTAGCGGGGGCGTACCGGGGCAGTTCTTC. Its translation: CASSSSGGVPGQFF. The gene calls are TRBV7-6 and TRBJ2-1, with 10 bases aligning to TRBD2. The CDR3 has 14 amino acids. Per the germline V gene, CDR1 is SGHVS and CDR2 is FNYEAQ. Losses at the gene ends were 4 bases for V and 12 bases for J; bases not matched to a gene: 9. The whole variable domain, filled in from reference TRBV7-6 and TRBJ2-1, reads GAGVSQSPRYKVTKRGQDVALRCDPISGHVSLYWYRQALGQGPEFLTYFNYEAQQDKSGLPNDRFSAERPEGSISTLTIQRTEQRDSAMYRCASSSSGGVPGQFFGPGTRLTVL.

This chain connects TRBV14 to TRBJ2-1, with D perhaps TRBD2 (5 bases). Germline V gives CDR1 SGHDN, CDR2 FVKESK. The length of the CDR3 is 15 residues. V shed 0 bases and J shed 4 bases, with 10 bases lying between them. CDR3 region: CASSQELARYNEQFF. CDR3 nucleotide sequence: TGTGCCAGCAGCCAAGAGCTAGCAAGGTACAATGAGCAGTTCTTC.

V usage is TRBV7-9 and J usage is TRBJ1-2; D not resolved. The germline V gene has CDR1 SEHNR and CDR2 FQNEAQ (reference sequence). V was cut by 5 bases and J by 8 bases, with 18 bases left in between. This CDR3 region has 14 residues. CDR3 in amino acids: CASSGEVWVGGYTF. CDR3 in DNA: TGTGCCAGCAGCGGAGAGGTTTGGGTCGGAGGCTACACCTTC.

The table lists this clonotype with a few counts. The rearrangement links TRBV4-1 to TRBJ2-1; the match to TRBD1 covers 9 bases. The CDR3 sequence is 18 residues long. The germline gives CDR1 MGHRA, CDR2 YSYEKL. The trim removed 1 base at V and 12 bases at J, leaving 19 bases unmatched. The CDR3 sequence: CASSQGPRTGEGDLGQFF. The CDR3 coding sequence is TGCGCCAGCAGCCAAGGCCCCCGGACAGGGGAAGGGGATCTAGGGCAGTTCTTC.

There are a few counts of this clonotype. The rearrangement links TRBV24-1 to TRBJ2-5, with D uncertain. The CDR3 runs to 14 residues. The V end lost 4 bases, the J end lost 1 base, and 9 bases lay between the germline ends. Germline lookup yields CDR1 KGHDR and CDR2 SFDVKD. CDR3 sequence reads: CATSDFDGQETQYF. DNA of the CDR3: TGTGCCACCAGTGACTTCGACGGCCAAGAGACCCAGTACTTC.

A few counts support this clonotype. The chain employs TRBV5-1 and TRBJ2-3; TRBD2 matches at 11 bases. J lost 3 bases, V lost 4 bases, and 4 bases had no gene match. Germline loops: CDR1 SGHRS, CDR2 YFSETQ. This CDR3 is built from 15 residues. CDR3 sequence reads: CASSPGLAETDTQYF. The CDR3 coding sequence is TGCGCCAGCAGCCCGGGACTAGCGGAAACAGATACGCAGTATTTT. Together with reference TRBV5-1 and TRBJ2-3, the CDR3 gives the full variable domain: KAGVTQTPRYLIKTRGQQVTLSCSPISGHRSVSWYQQTPGQGLQFLFEYFSETQRNKGNFPGRFSGRQFSNSRSEMNVSTLELGDSALYLCASSPGLAETDTQYFGPGTRLTVL.

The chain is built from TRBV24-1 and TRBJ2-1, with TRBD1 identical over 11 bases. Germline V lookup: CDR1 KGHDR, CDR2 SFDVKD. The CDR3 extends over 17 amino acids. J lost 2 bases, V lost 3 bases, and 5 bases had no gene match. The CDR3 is CATSDIGTGGTYNEQFF. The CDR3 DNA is TGTGCCACCAGTGATATTGGGACAGGGGGGACCTACAATGAGCAGTTCTTC.

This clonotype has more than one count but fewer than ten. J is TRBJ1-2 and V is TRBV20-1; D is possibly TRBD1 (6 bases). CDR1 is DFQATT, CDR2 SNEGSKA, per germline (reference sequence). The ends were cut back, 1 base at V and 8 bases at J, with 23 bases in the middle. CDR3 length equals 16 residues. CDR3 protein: CSARALLSDRMGGYTF. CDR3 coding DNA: TGCAGTGCTAGAGCCCTCCTATCAGACAGGATGGGGGGCTACACCTTC.

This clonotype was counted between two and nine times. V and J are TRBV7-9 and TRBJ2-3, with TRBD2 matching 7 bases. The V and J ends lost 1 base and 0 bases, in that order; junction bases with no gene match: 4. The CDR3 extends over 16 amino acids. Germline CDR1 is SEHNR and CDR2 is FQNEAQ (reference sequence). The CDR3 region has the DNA TGTGCCAGCAGCTTAGTGTGGCGGGAGAGCACAGATACGCAGTATTTT. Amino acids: CASSLVWRESTDTQYF.

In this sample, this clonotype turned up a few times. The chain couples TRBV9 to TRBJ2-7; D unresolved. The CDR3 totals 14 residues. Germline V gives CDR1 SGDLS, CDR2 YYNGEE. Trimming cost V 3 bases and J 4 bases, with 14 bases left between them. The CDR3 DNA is TGTGCCAGCAGCGCAAGCCACCTAGATTACGAGCAGTACTTC. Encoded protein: CASSASHLDYEQYF.

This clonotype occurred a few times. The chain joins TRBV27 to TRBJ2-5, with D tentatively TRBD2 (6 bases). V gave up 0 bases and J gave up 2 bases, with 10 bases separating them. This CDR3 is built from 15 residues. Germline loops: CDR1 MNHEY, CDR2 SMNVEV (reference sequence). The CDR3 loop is CASSLSGLTQETQYF. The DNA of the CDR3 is TGTGCCAGCAGTTTATCGGGACTTACACAAGAGACCCAGTACTTC.

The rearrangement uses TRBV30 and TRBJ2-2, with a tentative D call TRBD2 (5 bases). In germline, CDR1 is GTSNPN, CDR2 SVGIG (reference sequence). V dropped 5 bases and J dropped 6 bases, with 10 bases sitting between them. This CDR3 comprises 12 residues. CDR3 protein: CAWGEGSGELFF. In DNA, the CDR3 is TGTGCCTGGGGAGAGGGATCCGGGGAGCTGTTTTTT.

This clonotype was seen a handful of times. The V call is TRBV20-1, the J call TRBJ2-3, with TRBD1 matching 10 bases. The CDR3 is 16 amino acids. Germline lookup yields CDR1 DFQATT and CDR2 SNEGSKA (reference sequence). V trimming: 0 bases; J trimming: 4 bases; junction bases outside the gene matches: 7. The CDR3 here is CSARDTEGQGPDTQYF. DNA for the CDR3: TGCAGTGCTAGAGACACAGAGGGACAGGGGCCAGATACGCAGTATTTT.

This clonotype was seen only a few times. This CDR3 reads CASSLEIGEKTQYF. The CDR3 DNA reads TGTGCCAGCAGCTTAGAAATAGGGGAGAAGACCCAGTACTTC. V gene TRBV7-6 combines with J gene TRBJ2-5; D is tentatively TRBD1 or TRBD2 (5 bases each). Trimming pared 1 base from V and 6 bases from J, leaving 12 bases between. The V gene's germline CDR1 is SGHVS and CDR2 FNYEAQ. This CDR3 is built from 14 residues.

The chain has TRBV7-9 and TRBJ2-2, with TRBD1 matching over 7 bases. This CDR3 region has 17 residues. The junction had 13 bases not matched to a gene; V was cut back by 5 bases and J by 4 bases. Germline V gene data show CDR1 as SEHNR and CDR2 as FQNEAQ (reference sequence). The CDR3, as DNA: TGTGCCAGCAGCCCTCCCAAGACAGGGACGTCCACCGGGGAGCTGTTTTTT. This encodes CASSPPKTGTSTGELFF. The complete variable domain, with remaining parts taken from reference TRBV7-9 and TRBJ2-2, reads DTGVSQNPRHKITKRGQNVTFRCDPISEHNRLYWYRQTLGQGPEFLTYFQNEAQLEKSRLLSDRFSAERPKGSFSTLEIQRTEQGDSAMYLCASSPPKTGTSTGELFFGEGSRLTVL.

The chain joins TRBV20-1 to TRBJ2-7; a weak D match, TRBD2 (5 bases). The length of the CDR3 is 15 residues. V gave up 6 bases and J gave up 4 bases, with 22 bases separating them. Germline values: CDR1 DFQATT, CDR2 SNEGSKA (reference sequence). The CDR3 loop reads CSAMRVGPSRYEQYF. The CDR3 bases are TGCAGTGCCATGAGGGTCGGCCCGTCTCGATACGAGCAGTACTTC.

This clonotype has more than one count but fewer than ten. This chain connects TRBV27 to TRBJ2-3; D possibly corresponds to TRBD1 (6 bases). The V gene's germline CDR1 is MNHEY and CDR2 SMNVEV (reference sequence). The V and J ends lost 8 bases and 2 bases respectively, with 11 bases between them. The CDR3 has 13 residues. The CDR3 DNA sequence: TGTGCCAGCTGGGACACTGTCACAGATACGCAGTATTTT. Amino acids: CASWDTVTDTQYF.

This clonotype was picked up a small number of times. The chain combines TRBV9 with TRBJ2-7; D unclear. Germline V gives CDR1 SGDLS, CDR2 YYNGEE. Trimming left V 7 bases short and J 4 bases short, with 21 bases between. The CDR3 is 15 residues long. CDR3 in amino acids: CASGPTSYGDYEQYF. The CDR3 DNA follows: TGTGCCAGCGGGCCCACCTCCTATGGGGATTACGAGCAGTACTTC.

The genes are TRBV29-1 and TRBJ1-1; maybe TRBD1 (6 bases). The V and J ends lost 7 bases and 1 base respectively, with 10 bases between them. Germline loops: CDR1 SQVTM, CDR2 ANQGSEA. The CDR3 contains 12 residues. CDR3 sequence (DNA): TGCAGCGATTTGACAGGGAACACTGAAGCTTTCTTT. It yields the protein CSDLTGNTEAFF.

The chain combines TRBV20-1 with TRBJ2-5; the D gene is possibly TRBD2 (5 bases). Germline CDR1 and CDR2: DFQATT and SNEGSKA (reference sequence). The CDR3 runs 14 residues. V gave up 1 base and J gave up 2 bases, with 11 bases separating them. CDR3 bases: TGCAGTGCTAGAGTACTAGAATTGCAAGAGACCCAGTACTTC. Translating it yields CSARVLELQETQYF.

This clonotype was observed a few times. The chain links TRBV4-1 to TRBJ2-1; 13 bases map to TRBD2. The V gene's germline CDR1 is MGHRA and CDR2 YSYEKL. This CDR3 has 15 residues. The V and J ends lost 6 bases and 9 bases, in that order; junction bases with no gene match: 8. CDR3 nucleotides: TGCGCCAGCAGTCCCACTAGCGGGGGGGCGTTTGAGCAGTTCTTC. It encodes CASSPTSGGAFEQFF.

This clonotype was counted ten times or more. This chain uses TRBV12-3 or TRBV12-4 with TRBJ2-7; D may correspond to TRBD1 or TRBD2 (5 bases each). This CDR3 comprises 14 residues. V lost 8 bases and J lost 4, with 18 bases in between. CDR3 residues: CASRPSRDGYEQYF. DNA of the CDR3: TGTGCCAGCCGACCCTCTAGGGACGGGTACGAGCAGTACTTC.

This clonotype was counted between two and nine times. CDR3 residues: CATSDSGQEVSLTEETQYF. The CDR3 nucleotides read TGTGCCACCAGTGACTCTGGACAGGAAGTCTCTCTAACTGAGGAGACCCAGTACTTC. The chain combines TRBV24-1 with TRBJ2-5, with TRBD1 matching 7 bases. With V trimmed by 4 bases and J by 5 bases, 21 bases remained unmatched. This CDR3 is built from 19 residues. CDR1 and CDR2 (germline): KGHDR, SFDVKD.